The 13 T cell receptor beta chains listed next were all sequenced from one sample in a study of blood T cell repertoires in COVID-19. Clones were read by immunoSEQ multiplex PCR, and TCRdb kept only the in-frame ones, dropping some. The sample has 200,000 to 250,000 clones; roughly 89% are singletons. Source material: PBMCs or T cells enriched from blood (not recorded which). These TCRs come from a woman between 40 and 55 years old who had recovered from COVID-19.

The chain links TRBV19 to TRBJ1-4; the D is unclear. V was clipped by 3 bases and J by 6 bases, with 5 bases between them. This CDR3 contains 12 residues. In germline, CDR1 is LNHDA, CDR2 SQIVND (reference sequence). The chain's CDR3 is CASSIRHEKLFF. CDR3 coding DNA: TGTGCCAGTAGTATTCGTCATGAAAAACTGTTTTTT. Together with reference TRBV19 and TRBJ1-4, the CDR3 gives the full variable domain: DGGITQSPKYLFRKEGQNVTLSCEQNLNHDAMYWYRQDPGQGLRLIYYSQIVNDFQKGDIAEGYSVSREKKESFPLTVTSAQKNPTAFYLCASSIRHEKLFFGSGTQLSVL.

This chain connects TRBV7-2 to TRBJ2-6; D possibly corresponds to TRBD2 (5 bases). This CDR3 contains 17 residues. The V gene's germline CDR1 is SGHTA and CDR2 FQGNSA. Trimming cost V 3 bases and J 0 bases, with 12 bases left between them. The CDR3 protein is CASSFSVSPSGANVLTF. In DNA form, the CDR3 reads TGTGCCAGCAGCTTTAGCGTTTCGCCCTCTGGGGCCAACGTCCTGACTTTC.

The chain is built from TRBV7-2 and TRBJ2-3, with 11 bases that match TRBD2. V lost 5 bases, J lost 3 bases, and 7 bases stayed unmatched. Germline CDR1 and CDR2: SGHTA and FQGNSA. The CDR3 contains 16 residues. Written as DNA, the CDR3 is TGTGCCAGCAGCAGAAGACTAGCGGGACTGACAGATACGCAGTATTTT. This gives the protein CASSRRLAGLTDTQYF.

There are a few counts of this clone. The V call is TRBV5-6, the J call TRBJ1-2; TRBD1 matches at 11 bases. V lost 5 bases, J lost 5 bases, and 2 bases stayed unmatched. Germline V gene lookup returns CDR1 SGHDT and CDR2 YYEEEE. The CDR3 is made up of 13 amino acids. DNA of the CDR3: TGTGCCAGCAGGGGACAGGGGGGTTATGGCTACACCTTC. Translating it yields CASRGQGGYGYTF.

The chain joins TRBV11-2 to TRBJ1-6; TRBD1 aligns across 8 bases. The CDR3 has 14 amino acids. V shed 4 bases and J 9 bases; nucleotides not matched to a gene: 5. CDR1 and CDR2 from the germline V gene are SGHAT and FQNNGV. The CDR3 DNA reads as TGTGCCAGCAGCTCCACGGACAGGGCTTCACCCCTCCACTTT. This sequence encodes CASSSTDRASPLHF.

This rearrangement joins TRBV9 to TRBJ2-6, with TRBD2 as a possible D gene (6 bases). This CDR3 region has 18 residues. CDR1 SGDLS and CDR2 YYNGEE come from the germline V gene. V lost 3 bases and J lost 1, with 17 bases in between. The DNA for the CDR3 is TGTGCCAGCAGCGACAACGTCGGGGAGGTGTCTGGGGCCAACGTCCTGACTTTC. Its protein product is CASSDNVGEVSGANVLTF.

The V gene is TRBV30, the J gene TRBJ1-6; D possibly corresponds to TRBD1 (6 bases). CDR1 is GTSNPN, CDR2 SVGIG, per germline (reference sequence). This CDR3 has 16 amino acids. The V and J ends lost 4 bases and 0 bases respectively, with 13 bases between them. The CDR3, as DNA: TGTGCCTGGAATGACAGGTCGAGCTCCTATAATTCACCCCTCCACTTT. This sequence encodes CAWNDRSSSYNSPLHF. The full variable domain, in which reference TRBV30 and TRBJ1-6 provide the parts outside the CDR3, is SQTIHQWPATLVQPVGSPLSLECTVEGTSNPNLYWYRQAAGRGLQLLFYSVGIGQISSEVPQNLSASRPQDRQFILSSKKLLLSDSGFYLCAWNDRSSSYNSPLHFGNGTRLTVT.

This rearrangement joins TRBV19 to TRBJ2-2; possibly TRBD1 for D (5 bases). Per germline, CDR1 LNHDA and CDR2 SQIVND (reference sequence). The CDR3 runs to 15 residues. With 1 base removed from V and 5 bases from J, the gap between germline ends came to 11 bases. CDR3 sequence (DNA): TGTGCCAGTAGTATAGTTTCAAGGGGAACCGGGGAGCTGTTTTTT. Translating gives CASSIVSRGTGELFF. Supplemented by reference TRBV19 and TRBJ2-2, the full variable domain reads DGGITQSPKYLFRKEGQNVTLSCEQNLNHDAMYWYRQDPGQGLRLIYYSQIVNDFQKGDIAEGYSVSREKKESFPLTVTSAQKNPTAFYLCASSIVSRGTGELFFGEGSRLTVL.

This clone is a singleton in its sample. The rearrangement links TRBV6-2 or TRBV6-3 to TRBJ1-6; D is uncertain. The CDR3 spans 17 residues. The germline V gene has CDR1 MNHEY and CDR2 SVGEGT. V gave up 1 base and J gave up 7 bases, with 17 bases separating them. The CDR3 here is CASSYWMAGSWNSPLHF. The DNA of the CDR3 is TGTGCCAGCAGTTACTGGATGGCGGGGAGTTGGAATTCACCCCTCCACTTT.

This sequence joins TRBV2 and TRBJ1-4; a weak D match, TRBD1 (5 bases). V was clipped by 5 bases and J by 7 bases, with 20 bases between them. Germline CDR1 reads SNHLY; CDR2 reads FYNNEI. This CDR3 has 16 residues. The CDR3: CASSRVRGDLREKLFF. CDR3 DNA sequence: TGTGCCAGCAGTCGGGTTCGGGGGGATTTACGTGAAAAACTGTTTTTT.

The chain is built from TRBV7-3 and TRBJ1-2; 7 bases are a match to TRBD1. The germline gives CDR1 SGHTA, CDR2 FQGTGA. The CDR3 length is 15 residues. V lost 5 bases, J lost 1 base, and 7 bases stayed unmatched. In DNA, the CDR3 is TGTGCCAGCAGCCAGGGACAGCCCTTTAACTATGGCTACACCTTC. Encoded protein: CASSQGQPFNYGYTF.

J is TRBJ1-2 and V is TRBV7-2, with D maybe TRBD1 (6 bases). The length of the CDR3 is 16 residues. V lost 7 bases and J 1 base, leaving 19 bases between the germline ends. From germline, CDR1 is SGHTA and CDR2 FQGNSA. The CDR3 DNA follows: TGTGCCAGCACCGTGGGGGCCGGGGGGATTAACTATGGCTACACCTTC. Its protein is CASTVGAGGINYGYTF.

This clone was seen a handful of times. The genes are TRBV5-1 and TRBJ2-2; tentatively, D is TRBD2 (6 bases). The CDR3 length is 15 residues. The ends were cut back, 0 bases at V and 4 bases at J, with 10 bases in the middle. From germline, CDR1 is SGHRS and CDR2 YFSETQ. For the CDR3, the DNA is TGCGCCAGCAGCTTGGATGAGGGACTCACCGGGGAGCTGTTTTTT. It encodes CASSLDEGLTGELFF.